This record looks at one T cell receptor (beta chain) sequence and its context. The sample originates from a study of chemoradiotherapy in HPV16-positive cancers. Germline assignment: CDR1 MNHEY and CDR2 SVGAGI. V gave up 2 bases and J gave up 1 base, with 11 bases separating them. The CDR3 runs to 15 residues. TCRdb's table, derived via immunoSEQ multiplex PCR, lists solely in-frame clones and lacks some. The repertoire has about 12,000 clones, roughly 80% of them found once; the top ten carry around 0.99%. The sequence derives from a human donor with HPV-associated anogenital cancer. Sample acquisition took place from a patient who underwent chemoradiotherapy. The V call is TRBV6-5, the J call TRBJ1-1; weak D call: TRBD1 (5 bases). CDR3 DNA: TGTGCCAGCAGTTACGAGGGGCGGGCGAACACTGAAGCTTTCTTT. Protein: CASSYEGRANTEAFF.